This T cell receptor beta chain was recorded in a study of blood T cell repertoires in COVID-19. Trimming left V 6 bases short and J 2 bases short, with 17 bases between. In germline, CDR1 is SGHKS, CDR2 YYEKEE (reference sequence). CDR3 length: 15 amino acids. Using immunoSEQ multiplex PCR, the repertoire was profiled, and TCRdb retains in-frame clones only, with some absent. The data show 130,000 or so clones, approximately 79% seen once. Living in about two dozen US areas, the participants were between roughly 18 and 89 years of age. The sequence was obtained from a man aged 35 to 55 with acute COVID-19. Input material: PBMCs or T cells enriched from blood (not recorded which). The V call is TRBV5-5, the J call TRBJ2-5; D may be TRBD2 (6 bases). The CDR3 DNA is TGTGCCAGCACCATGGGGGGACCTCGACAAGAGACCCAGTACTTC. Its translation is CASTMGGPRQETQYF.